Shown below are 19 T cell receptor beta chains from a single sample sequenced in a study of T cells after yellow fever vaccination. TCRdb re-called the 5' RACE reads with MiXCR, one entry per CDR3 protein. Among 500,000 to 650,000 distinct CDR3 sequences, less than 20% were seen once, and the ten largest hold roughly a sixth. Sequencing used PBMCs, obtained around 5 days after the first yellow fever vaccination. Receptors originate from a man aged 18 to 30 who received the YFV17D yellow fever vaccine.

The rearrangement uses TRBV30 and TRBJ1-2; TRBD1 matches 7 bases. The junction had 8 bases not matched to a gene; V was cut back by 2 bases and J by 2 bases. The CDR3 spans 15 residues. Per germline, CDR1 GTSNPN and CDR2 SVGIG (reference sequence). The CDR3 DNA sequence: TGTGCCTGGAGTCCTGAGTTGGGACAGAACTATGGCTACACCTTC. Protein: CAWSPELGQNYGYTF.

The chain combines TRBV7-3 with TRBJ2-7, with 8 nucleotides matching TRBD1. CDR1 SGHTA and CDR2 FQGTGA come from the germline V gene. Unmatched junction bases numbered 7, after V lost 5 bases and J lost 1 base. The CDR3 length is 15 residues. The CDR3 nucleotides are TGTGCCAGCAGCCCGGACAGGGTGGGATCCTACGAGCAGTACGTC. Encoded protein: CASSPDRVGSYEQYV.

The rearrangement joins TRBV30 to TRBJ2-6, with D possibly matching TRBD2 (5 bases). CDR1 and CDR2 from the germline V gene are GTSNPN and SVGIG (reference sequence). V was shortened by 3 bases and J by 0 bases, with 9 bases between the two germline ends. The CDR3 spans 15 residues. CDR3 in amino acids: CAWSRGFSGANVLTF. In DNA form, the CDR3 reads TGTGCCTGGAGCCGGGGTTTCTCTGGGGCCAACGTCCTGACTTTC.

This clonotype occurred a few times. The CDR3 here is CASSQVPGSYNEQFF. The CDR3 nucleotides are TGCGCCAGCAGCCAAGTTCCTGGCTCCTACAATGAGCAGTTCTTC. The chain recombines TRBV4-3 with TRBJ2-1; D unclear. Germline V CDR1 and CDR2: LGHNA, YSLEER. The CDR3 is 15 residues long. Deletions cut 1 base from V and 0 bases from J, with 7 bases between.

V usage is TRBV28 and J usage is TRBJ2-1; a possible D gene is TRBD1 (6 bases). Trimming shortened V by 2 bases and J by 0 bases, and 17 bases separated the two germline ends. This CDR3 spans 18 amino acids. In germline, CDR1 is MDHEN, CDR2 SYDVKM. CDR3 sequence: CASSLRRPDSYSYNEQFF. CDR3 DNA: TGTGCCAGCAGTTTACGCCGACCGGACAGTTACTCCTACAATGAGCAGTTCTTC. Combining the CDR3 with reference TRBV28 and TRBJ2-1 gives the whole variable domain DVKVTQSSRYLVKRTGEKVFLECVQDMDHENMFWYRQDPGLGLRLIYFSYDVKMKEKGDIPEGYSVSREKKERFSLILESASTNQTSMYLCASSLRRPDSYSYNEQFFGPGTRLTVL.

This clonotype was seen only a few times. This chain connects TRBV4-3 to TRBJ2-1; D is tentatively TRBD1 or TRBD2 (5 bases each). CDR1 and CDR2 (germline): LGHNA, YSLEER. CDR3 length: 16 amino acids. The V and J ends lost 0 bases and 2 bases respectively, with 11 bases between them. The CDR3 sequence: CASSQDNGDPYNEQFF. The CDR3 DNA reads as TGCGCCAGCAGCCAAGATAACGGGGACCCCTACAATGAGCAGTTCTTC.

This chain uses TRBV5-6 with TRBJ2-5; D tentatively reads TRBD1 or TRBD2 (7 bases each). The CDR3 consists of 15 residues. Germline V lookup: CDR1 SGHDT, CDR2 YYEEEE. The V end was cut by 1 base, the J end by 3 bases, with 13 bases between. This CDR3 reads CASSLSGTAKETQYF. CDR3 nucleotides: TGTGCCAGCAGCTTGAGCGGGACAGCGAAAGAGACCCAGTACTTC.

V is TRBV29-1 and J is TRBJ2-7; 7 bases align to TRBD1. J gave up 3 bases and V 2 bases, and 7 bases lay outside the gene matches. Germline loops: CDR1 SQVTM, CDR2 ANQGSEA. The CDR3 covers 14 residues. CDR3 residues: CSVEKTGPIYEQYF. Here the CDR3 DNA reads TGCAGCGTTGAAAAGACAGGGCCGATCTACGAGCAGTACTTC.

This clonotype showed up just a few times. V is TRBV5-6 and J is TRBJ1-1; D remains ambiguous. Looked up from germline, CDR1 is SGHDT and CDR2 is YYEEEE. The CDR3 spans 11 residues. Trimming removed 0 bases at V and 7 bases at J, with 4 bases between. For the CDR3, the DNA is TGTGCCAGCAGCTTGGGTAATGAAGCTTTCTTT. It encodes CASSLGNEAFF. Based on the CDR3 plus reference TRBV5-6 and TRBJ1-1, the full variable domain is DAGVTQSPTHLIKTRGQQVTLRCSPKSGHDTVSWYQQALGQGPQFIFQYYEEEERQRGNFPDRFSGHQFPNYSSELNVNALLLGDSALYLCASSLGNEAFFGQGTRLTVV.

With respect to this clonotype: An end of the junction differs from the germline gene, which may be a read error. The chain couples TRBV7-7 to TRBJ2-5; D gene uncertain. The CDR3 consists of 14 residues. Germline V gene sequence: CDR1 SSHAT, CDR2 FNYEAQ (reference sequence). The CDR3 nucleotides read TGTGCTAGCAGCCCAACCCGGGCCGGAGAGACCCAGTACTTC. Translating gives CASSPTRAGETQYF.

The chain is built from TRBV20-1 and TRBJ1-2, with TRBD1 as a possible D gene (5 bases). V lost 5 bases, J lost 8 bases, and 15 bases lay in between. Germline-derived CDR1 and CDR2 are DFQATT and SNEGSKA (reference sequence). CDR3 size: 12 residues. In DNA form, the CDR3 reads TGCAGTGCTCCCTCGGACATACACGGCTACACCTTC. Translated, it gives CSAPSDIHGYTF.

The V and J genes are TRBV5-1 and TRBJ1-6; perhaps TRBD1 as D (5 bases). This CDR3 comprises 15 residues. Germline CDR1 and CDR2: SGHRS and YFSETQ. Trimming cost V 0 bases and J 9 bases, with 13 bases left between them. CDR3 coding DNA: TGCGCCAGCAGCTTGGACGGGACGTTAGGTTCACCCCTCCACTTT. Protein sequence: CASSLDGTLGSPLHF.

This clonotype turned up a few times. The rearrangement joins TRBV10-3 to TRBJ1-2; no reliable D call. The ends were cut back, 0 bases at V and 4 bases at J, with 18 bases in the middle. The CDR3 has 17 amino acids. Germline CDR1 reads ENHRY; CDR2 reads SYGVKD. The CDR3 DNA reads TGTGCCATCAGTGAGTCGACATCGAGAAACGGTGGCTATGGCTACACCTTC. Translated, it gives CAISESTSRNGGYGYTF.

The chain carries TRBV5-1 and TRBJ2-3; D not resolved. CDR1 SGHRS and CDR2 YFSETQ come from the germline V gene. V lost 4 bases and J 2 bases, leaving 26 bases between the germline ends. This CDR3 contains 19 residues. The CDR3 DNA is TGCGCCAGCAGCCTTCTTTCTCTCGATTACCGACGGATCACAGATACGCAGTATTTT. Protein product: CASSLLSLDYRRITDTQYF.

This sequence joins TRBV29-1 and TRBJ1-2; 8 nucleotides align to TRBD1. The V gene end was trimmed by 6 bases and the J gene end by 9 bases; junction bases not matched to a gene: 9. This CDR3 comprises 12 residues. The germline V gene encodes CDR1 SQVTM and CDR2 ANQGSEA. The CDR3 DNA is TGCAGCGTGAGCCGGGACAGGTCCAGCTACACCTTC. The encoded protein is CSVSRDRSSYTF. The variable domain in full, completed from reference TRBV29-1 and TRBJ1-2, reads SAVISQKPSRDICQRGTSLTIQCQVDSQVTMMFWYRQQPGQSLTLIATANQGSEATYESGFVIDKFPISRPNLTFSTLTVSNMSPEDSSIYLCSVSRDRSSYTFGSGTRLTVV.

This clonotype was seen only a few times. J is TRBJ1-5 and V is TRBV29-1; D is possibly TRBD1 (5 bases). The CDR3 has 12 amino acids. The V end was cut by 5 bases, the J end by 1 base, with 6 bases between. Per the germline V gene, CDR1 is SQVTM and CDR2 is ANQGSEA. CDR3 sequence (DNA): TGCAGCGTTAAGGGGAGCAATCAGCCCCAGCATTTT. As protein: CSVKGSNQPQHF.

This clonotype was seen a handful of times. This chain connects TRBV7-9 to TRBJ2-3; tentative D call: TRBD1 (6 bases). Germline CDR1 SEHNR, CDR2 FQNEAQ (reference sequence). This CDR3 has 15 residues. The ends were cut back, 8 bases at V and 3 bases at J, with 18 bases in the middle. The CDR3 sequence: CASSSWTEATDTQYF. Here the CDR3 DNA reads TGTGCCAGCTCGTCGTGGACAGAGGCGACAGATACGCAGTATTTT.

This clonotype was found once. One junction end does not reproduce the germline sequence, and a read error may be involved. This CDR3 reads CASGLGWGRDYGYTF. The CDR3 nucleotides read TGCGCCAGCGGCTTGGGGTGGGGGCGCGACTATGGCTACACCTTC. The chain couples TRBV5-1 to TRBJ1-2; perhaps TRBD1 as D (6 bases). The CDR3 is 15 residues long. CDR1 and CDR2 from the germline V gene are SGHRS and YFSETQ.

The chain is built from TRBV20-1 and TRBJ1-2; tentatively, D is TRBD1 (5 bases). The V end was cut by 3 bases, the J end by 5 bases, with 10 bases between. Germline V CDR1 and CDR2: DFQATT, SNEGSKA (reference sequence). The CDR3 has 12 amino acids. The CDR3 region is CSAREGLYGYTF. CDR3 nucleotides: TGCAGTGCTAGGGAGGGACTTTATGGCTACACCTTC.